The next 21 T cell receptor beta chains were all read from a single sample in a study of blood T cell repertoires in COVID-19. Generated by immunoSEQ multiplex PCR, the TCRdb table keeps only in-frame clones and is missing some. The data contain tens of thousands of clones, around 89% of them singletons. The sample taken for sequencing was peripheral blood. These receptor sequences come from a human donor in a cohort sampled during active COVID-19.

This clone came up a few times. The chain uses TRBV4-1 and TRBJ2-7; D is unclear. Germline CDR1 is MGHRA and CDR2 is YSYEKL. V was clipped by 4 bases and J by 2 bases, with 15 bases between them. CDR3 size: 15 residues. This chain's CDR3 is CASSLNPTIAYEQYF. CDR3 coding DNA: TGCGCCAGCAGCCTAAACCCCACTATTGCCTACGAGCAGTACTTC.

This clone was seen more than once but under ten times. The V gene is TRBV14, the J gene TRBJ1-6; 10 bases align to TRBD1. V lost 6 bases, J lost 9 bases, and 8 bases stayed unmatched. The CDR3 sequence is 15 residues long. CDR1 is SGHDN and CDR2 is FVKESK in the germline V gene. CDR3 sequence (DNA): TGTGCCAGCAGGCAGGGACAGGGGTTAAGTTCACCCCTCCACTTT. Residues: CASRQGQGLSSPLHF.

The chain uses TRBV30 and TRBJ2-7, with D possibly matching TRBD1 (5 bases). Between the trimmed V and J ends, which lost 4 bases and 2 bases, there was a span of 15 bases. Germline V gene lookup returns CDR1 GTSNPN and CDR2 SVGIG (reference sequence). This CDR3 is built from 14 residues. The CDR3 region is CAWKPGFNPYEQYF. The CDR3 DNA sequence: TGTGCCTGGAAACCAGGGTTTAACCCCTACGAGCAGTACTTC.

The rearrangement links TRBV7-2 to TRBJ2-1; 7 positions match TRBD1. The ends lost 8 bases at V and 4 bases at J; junction bases unmatched: 5. CDR3 length: 13 amino acids. Germline loops: CDR1 SGHTA, CDR2 FQGNSA. The CDR3 DNA is TGTGCCAGCGGCCCCAGGGGGTACAATGAGCAGTTCTTC. This translates into CASGPRGYNEQFF. Based on the CDR3 plus reference TRBV7-2 and TRBJ2-1, the full variable domain is GAGVSQSPSNKVTEKGKDVELRCDPISGHTALYWYRQSLGQGLEFLIYFQGNSAPDKSGLPSDRFSAERTGGSVSTLTIQRTQQEDSAVYLCASGPRGYNEQFFGPGTRLTVL.

The gene calls are TRBV20-1 and TRBJ1-1; D unclear. The CDR3 covers 11 residues. Per germline, CDR1 DFQATT and CDR2 SNEGSKA (reference sequence). The V and J ends lost 5 bases and 3 bases respectively, with 7 bases between them. This chain's CDR3 is CSAARDTEAFF. In DNA form, the CDR3 reads TGCAGTGCTGCCCGGGACACTGAAGCTTTCTTT.

The chain uses TRBV3-1 (or the pseudogene TRBV3-2) and TRBJ2-7, with TRBD2 matching 7 bases. Germline lookup yields CDR1 LGHDT and CDR2 YNNKEL (reference sequence). V lost 4 bases, J lost 2 bases, and 11 bases stayed unmatched. This CDR3 is built from 16 residues. The CDR3 DNA reads as TGTGCCAGCAGCCCGGGCTCTGGGGGGGTAACCTACGAGCAGTACTTC. Protein sequence: CASSPGSGGVTYEQYF.

CDR3 region: CAISESGGSTGELFF. The CDR3 DNA is TGTGCCATCAGTGAAAGCGGGGGGTCCACCGGGGAGCTGTTTTTT. The genes are TRBV10-3 and TRBJ2-2; 9 positions match TRBD2. This CDR3 is built from 15 residues. The V gene's germline CDR1 is ENHRY and CDR2 SYGVKD. V gave up 3 bases and J gave up 4 bases; unmatched junction bases: 3.

This clone was observed a few times. The J gene is TRBJ1-5, the V gene TRBV5-6; 9 positions agree with TRBD1. The CDR3 sequence is 17 residues long. Trimming at V came to 4 bases and at J to 5 bases, leaving 13 bases not matched to a gene. Germline CDR1 reads SGHDT; CDR2 reads YYEEEE. The CDR3 protein is CASSRYAGTGIYQPQHF. The CDR3 DNA reads as TGTGCCAGCAGCCGTTACGCCGGGACAGGGATATATCAGCCCCAGCATTTT.

This chain links TRBV5-1 with TRBJ1-5, with D possibly matching TRBD1 (5 bases). V was cut by 4 bases and J by 3 bases, with 17 bases left in between. The CDR3 extends over 16 amino acids. Germline V gene data show CDR1 as SGHRS and CDR2 as YFSETQ. CDR3 residues: CASSPTSAGPNQPQHF. CDR3 bases: TGCGCCAGCAGCCCGACATCGGCGGGGCCCAATCAGCCCCAGCATTTT. Using reference TRBV5-1 and TRBJ1-5 for the parts outside the CDR3, the full variable domain is KAGVTQTPRYLIKTRGQQVTLSCSPISGHRSVSWYQQTPGQGLQFLFEYFSETQRNKGNFPGRFSGRQFSNSRSEMNVSTLELGDSALYLCASSPTSAGPNQPQHFGDGTRLSIL.

The chain links TRBV24-1 to TRBJ2-1; TRBD2 agrees at 12 bases. Germline CDR1 and CDR2: KGHDR and SFDVKD. Unmatched junction bases numbered 1, after V lost 4 bases and J lost 1 base. The CDR3 runs to 16 residues. The CDR3 reads CATSDGLAGSYNEQFF. The CDR3 region has the DNA TGTGCCACCAGTGACGGACTAGCGGGATCCTACAATGAGCAGTTCTTC.

J is TRBJ2-1 and V is TRBV5-6, with D tentatively TRBD2 (6 bases). Per the germline V gene, CDR1 is SGHDT and CDR2 is YYEEEE. V lost 0 bases to trimming and J lost 6 bases, with 16 bases between them. The length of the CDR3 is 16 residues. The CDR3 protein is CASSLGLGGSLNEQFF. The CDR3 bases are TGTGCCAGCAGCTTGGGTCTGGGAGGTAGTCTCAATGAGCAGTTCTTC.

The chain couples TRBV11-2 to TRBJ2-2, with 7 positions matching TRBD2. CDR3 size: 17 residues. From germline, CDR1 is SGHAT and CDR2 FQNNGV. V trimming: 3 bases; J trimming: 2 bases; junction bases outside the gene matches: 9. The CDR3 spells CASSFGSGATNTGELFF. DNA for the CDR3: TGTGCCAGCAGCTTTGGGAGCGGGGCCACCAACACCGGGGAGCTGTTTTTT.

The V and J genes are TRBV5-4 and TRBJ2-7, with 8 bases fitting TRBD2. CDR3 length equals 14 residues. Losses at the gene ends were 4 bases for V and 4 bases for J; bases not matched to a gene: 7. Germline CDR1 and CDR2: SGHNT and YYREEE (reference sequence). CDR3 sequence: CASSQSGSWYEQYF. The CDR3 coding sequence is TGTGCCAGCAGCCAAAGCGGGAGTTGGTACGAGCAGTACTTC.

CDR3 loop: CASRKDGRSNQPQHF. The DNA for the CDR3 is TGTGCCAGCCGCAAGGACGGGAGAAGCAATCAGCCCCAGCATTTT. V and J are TRBV19 and TRBJ1-5; D uncertain. The CDR3 totals 15 residues. V was clipped by 9 bases and J by 1 base, with 16 bases between them. Germline-derived CDR1 and CDR2 are LNHDA and SQIVND (reference sequence).

This clone was detected only once. The chain combines TRBV19 with TRBJ2-4, with TRBD2 as a possible D gene (6 bases). Trimming pared 4 bases from V and 8 bases from J, leaving 18 bases between. Germline CDR1 LNHDA, CDR2 SQIVND (reference sequence). CDR3 length: 15 residues. CDR3 in DNA: TGTGCCAGTAGTAGCCCGACGGGAGCCGAGGACATTCAGTACTTC. Protein sequence: CASSSPTGAEDIQYF.

The chain is built from TRBV7-8 and TRBJ2-2; 7 nucleotides align to TRBD1. The CDR3 extends over 19 amino acids. CDR1 is SGHVS and CDR2 is FQNEAQ in the germline V gene. V trimming: 5 bases; J trimming: 0 bases; junction bases outside the gene matches: 15. The chain's CDR3 is CASSPRWDSYLSNTGELFF. Here the CDR3 DNA reads TGTGCCAGCAGCCCCCGTTGGGACAGCTACCTTTCGAACACCGGGGAGCTGTTTTTT.

DNA for the CDR3: TGTGCCAGCAGCCCCGGGACTTCAACTAATGAAAAACTGTTTTTT. It specifies CASSPGTSTNEKLFF. V gene TRBV5-5 combines with J gene TRBJ1-4; D may be TRBD1 (5 bases). The length of the CDR3 is 15 residues. The V end was cut by 4 bases, the J end by 0 bases, with 10 bases between. The germline V gene encodes CDR1 SGHKS and CDR2 YYEKEE (reference sequence).

V gene TRBV13 combines with J gene TRBJ2-7; D is perhaps TRBD1 (6 bases). Germline V gives CDR1 PRHDT, CDR2 FYEKMQ (reference sequence). The CDR3 loop spans 13 amino acids. Trimming took off 4 bases at V and 4 bases at J, with 11 bases between the two ends. In DNA form, the CDR3 reads TGTGCCAGCAGCTCACGGGACAATTACGAGCAGTACTTC. It yields the protein CASSSRDNYEQYF.

V usage is TRBV19 and J usage is TRBJ2-2; D unresolved. There are 14 residues in the CDR3. Germline lookup yields CDR1 LNHDA and CDR2 SQIVND (reference sequence). V lost 5 bases to trimming and J lost 8 bases, with 15 bases between them. DNA for the CDR3: TGTGCCAGTAGTCTAACTATAGGTTGGGGGGAGCTGTTTTTT. It is translated as CASSLTIGWGELFF.

This clone was recorded only once. J is TRBJ1-1 and V is TRBV28; weak D call: TRBD1 (6 bases). V was pared by 5 bases and J by 3 bases, with 10 bases between. The CDR3 covers 13 residues. The V gene's germline CDR1 is MDHEN and CDR2 SYDVKM. The CDR3 protein is CASSPYRDTEAFF. CDR3 bases: TGTGCCAGCAGTCCCTACAGGGACACTGAAGCTTTCTTT.

V and J are TRBV11-2 and TRBJ2-1; 10 bases are a match to TRBD1. Germline assignment: CDR1 SGHAT and CDR2 FQNNGV. The CDR3 extends over 16 amino acids. Trimming cost V 5 bases and J 2 bases; bases outside gene matches: 6. The CDR3 nucleotides are TGTGCCAGCAGCACCCCGACAGGGGGCCCCTACAATGAGCAGTTCTTC. Translated: CASSTPTGGPYNEQFF.